The 30 T cell receptor beta chains below were found in one sample sequenced in a study of PD-1 blockade in classical Hodgkin lymphoma. Described time point: cycle 4 day 1 (C4D1), after six to seven weeks of nivolumab. Every patient relapsed after autologous stem cell transplantation, and brentuximab vedotin exposure varied. Assay used: immunoSEQ multiplex PCR; TCRdb lists only in-frame clones, some missing. The table includes approximately 52,000 clones, around nine tenths detected once. The source material was peripheral blood mononuclear cells (PBMCs), sampled before the fourth cycle of nivolumab. The receptors originated from a human donor with classical Hodgkin lymphoma.

V is TRBV19 and J is TRBJ2-7, with TRBD1 matching 8 bases. V was pared by 4 bases and J by 3 bases, with 5 bases of the junction left unmatched. Germline V CDR1 and CDR2: LNHDA, SQIVND (reference sequence). This CDR3 contains 14 residues. The CDR3 spells CASSTGQGGYEQYF. CDR3 bases: TGTGCCAGTAGTACCGGACAGGGTGGCTACGAGCAGTACTTC.

The rearrangement links TRBV7-3 to TRBJ1-1, with a weak D call TRBD1 (5 bases). V lost 1 base and J lost 11, with 17 bases in between. CDR3 length: 14 residues. CDR1 and CDR2 (germline): SGHTA, FQGTGA. In nucleotides, the CDR3 is TGTGCCAGCAGCTTAAGGGGACCGTACTCCGGGGCTTTCTTT. Translated: CASSLRGPYSGAFF.

In DNA, the CDR3 is TGTGCCAGCAGCTCCGACGGGGGGTCACCCCTCCACTTT. Amino acids: CASSSDGGSPLHF. The chain joins TRBV7-9 to TRBJ1-6; D may be TRBD1 (5 bases). With 4 bases removed from V and 10 bases from J, the gap between germline ends came to 11 bases. Germline values: CDR1 SEHNR, CDR2 FQNEAQ (reference sequence). The CDR3 spans 13 residues. Based on the CDR3 plus reference TRBV7-9 and TRBJ1-6, the full variable domain is DTGVSQNPRHKITKRGQNVTFRCDPISEHNRLYWYRQTLGQGPEFLTYFQNEAQLEKSRLLSDRFSAERPKGSFSTLEIQRTEQGDSAMYLCASSSDGGSPLHFGNGTRLTVT.

This chain connects TRBV2 to TRBJ2-7, with TRBD1 matching over 8 bases. Germline V lookup: CDR1 SNHLY, CDR2 FYNNEI. This CDR3 has 15 amino acids. The trim removed 6 bases at V and 3 bases at J, leaving 10 bases unmatched. The CDR3 loop reads CASSGQGFMGYEQYF. The DNA of the CDR3 is TGTGCCAGCAGCGGACAGGGATTTATGGGCTACGAGCAGTACTTC. The whole variable domain, remainder taken from reference TRBV2 and TRBJ2-7, is EPEVTQTPSHQVTQMGQEVILRCVPISNHLYFYWYRQILGQKVEFLVSFYNNEISEKSEIFDDQFSVERPDGSNFTLKIRSTKLEDSAMYFCASSGQGFMGYEQYFGPGTRLTVT.

There are a few counts of this clone. The rearrangement links TRBV7-2 to TRBJ2-5; D unclear. Trimming left V 5 bases short and J 2 bases short, with 12 bases between. Looked up from germline, CDR1 is SGHTA and CDR2 is FQGNSA. The CDR3 has 14 amino acids. The CDR3 protein is CASSLDLGQETQYF. Here the CDR3 DNA reads TGTGCCAGCAGCCTGGATTTAGGGCAAGAGACCCAGTACTTC.

The rearrangement links TRBV7-2 to TRBJ1-6; D gene uncertain. The V gene lost 1 base and the J gene lost 4 bases, with 2 bases spanning the gap. The V gene's germline CDR1 is SGHTA and CDR2 FQGNSA. The CDR3 sequence is 13 residues long. Here the CDR3 DNA reads TGTGCCAGCAGCTTAGGTTATAATTCACCCCTCCACTTT. This sequence encodes CASSLGYNSPLHF.

The count of this clone is one. The genes are TRBV19 and TRBJ2-1; 11 nucleotides match TRBD2. CDR3 length equals 14 residues. J was trimmed by 6 bases and V by 6 bases; bases with no gene match: 4. The germline CDR1 and CDR2 sequences are LNHDA and SQIVND (reference sequence). DNA for the CDR3: TGTGCCAGTAGACAACTAGCGGGAGTCAATGAGCAGTTCTTC. Its protein is CASRQLAGVNEQFF.

The chain carries TRBV27 and TRBJ2-2; TRBD1 aligns across 8 bases. CDR3 size: 19 residues. In germline, CDR1 is MNHEY, CDR2 SMNVEV (reference sequence). Trimming cost V 4 bases and J 3 bases; bases outside gene matches: 16. CDR3 in DNA: TGTGCCAGCAGTTACGTCCGGACAGGGCCCCAAATCGACACCGGGGAGCTGTTTTTT. It codes for CASSYVRTGPQIDTGELFF.

This chain joins TRBV29-1 and TRBJ1-1; TRBD1 might be the D (6 bases). Trimming removed 5 bases from V and 5 bases from J, with 24 bases in between. CDR1 and CDR2 (germline): SQVTM, ANQGSEA. The CDR3 totals 16 residues. CDR3 bases: TGCAGCGTTCTTCTCGGGGGCATCAGGTTGAGGACTGAAGCTTTCTTT. Translated, it gives CSVLLGGIRLRTEAFF.

This clone was picked up a small number of times. The J gene is TRBJ2-7, the V gene TRBV19; D uncertain. V lost 11 bases, J lost 4 bases, and 18 bases lay in between. In germline, CDR1 is LNHDA, CDR2 SQIVND (reference sequence). There are 13 residues in the CDR3. CDR3 amino acids: CASSALPGYEQYF. The CDR3 coding sequence is TGTGCCTCCTCGGCCCTGCCCGGGTACGAGCAGTACTTC.

The chain combines TRBV6-5 with TRBJ1-3; D ambiguous. The CDR3 consists of 16 residues. The germline V and J ends were trimmed by 2 bases and 0 bases, with 11 bases remaining between them. Per the germline V gene, CDR1 is MNHEY and CDR2 is SVGAGI. CDR3 region: CASSYGHRNSGNTIYF. The CDR3 coding sequence is TGTGCCAGCAGTTACGGGCACAGAAACTCTGGAAACACCATATATTTT.

V and J are TRBV19 and TRBJ2-5; 8 nucleotides match TRBD1. Germline-derived CDR1 and CDR2 are LNHDA and SQIVND (reference sequence). The CDR3 length is 13 residues. The V segment lost 5 bases and the J segment 5 bases; nucleotides outside the gene matches: 4. The CDR3 DNA is TGTGCCAGTAGTCCGACAGGGGTGGAGACCCAGTACTTC. Translation gives CASSPTGVETQYF.

The rearrangement joins TRBV4-1 to TRBJ1-4; D is perhaps TRBD1 (6 bases). V lost 0 bases and J lost 5, with 10 bases in between. The CDR3 sequence is 15 residues long. Germline V gene sequence: CDR1 MGHRA, CDR2 YSYEKL. The CDR3 spells CASSQDQGRNEKLFF. CDR3 sequence (DNA): TGCGCCAGCAGCCAAGACCAGGGGAGAAATGAAAAACTGTTTTTT.

The chain links TRBV19 to TRBJ2-7; no firm D call. This CDR3 comprises 13 residues. Germline CDR1 reads LNHDA; CDR2 reads SQIVND (reference sequence). V lost 5 bases and J lost 6, with 14 bases in between. The CDR3 DNA follows: TGTGCCAGTAGTCCGGCCGATGGGCGCGAGCAGTACTTC. Translated, it gives CASSPADGREQYF. The full variable domain, with the rest looked up from reference TRBV19 and TRBJ2-7, is DGGITQSPKYLFRKEGQNVTLSCEQNLNHDAMYWYRQDPGQGLRLIYYSQIVNDFQKGDIAEGYSVSREKKESFPLTVTSAQKNPTAFYLCASSPADGREQYFGPGTRLTVT.

The V call is TRBV27, the J call TRBJ2-1; 11 bases fit TRBD2. The V segment lost 2 bases and the J segment 3 bases; nucleotides outside the gene matches: 6. Germline lookup yields CDR1 MNHEY and CDR2 SMNVEV (reference sequence). The CDR3 runs 17 residues. The DNA for the CDR3 is TGTGCCAGCAGTTTAATGATTGGGACTAGCGGCTACAATGAGCAGTTCTTC. Translation gives CASSLMIGTSGYNEQFF.

V and J are TRBV5-1 and TRBJ2-5; D is undetermined. Trimming shortened V by 0 bases and J by 1 base, and 4 bases separated the two germline ends. This CDR3 has 13 amino acids. Germline lookup yields CDR1 SGHRS and CDR2 YFSETQ. The DNA for the CDR3 is TGCGCCAGCAGCTTGGCCCGCCAAGAGACCCAGTACTTC. This translates into CASSLARQETQYF.

V is TRBV28 and J is TRBJ2-3; 8 nucleotides align to TRBD1. The CDR3 spans 19 residues. V lost 1 base to trimming and J lost 2 bases; unmatched junction nucleotides: 14. The V gene's germline CDR1 is MDHEN and CDR2 SYDVKM. CDR3 nucleotides: TGTGCCAGCAGTTTATCAGGGGGGAGGACAGGGAACCACACAGATACGCAGTATTTT. Translation gives CASSLSGGRTGNHTDTQYF.

The V and J genes are TRBV19 and TRBJ1-2, with D possibly TRBD1 on 5 matching bases. The germline V gene has CDR1 LNHDA and CDR2 SQIVND (reference sequence). V lost 9 bases and J lost 2, with 13 bases in between. There are 13 residues in the CDR3. The CDR3 bases are TGTGCCAGCCGCCTTACAGGAAACTATGGCTACACCTTC. It specifies CASRLTGNYGYTF.

The genes are TRBV11-3 and TRBJ2-7; 8 bases agree with TRBD1. Germline V CDR1 and CDR2: SGHNT, YENEEA. V dropped 3 bases and J dropped 5; count of bases not matched to a gene: 3. The CDR3 is 13 amino acids. This CDR3 reads CASSFRTGHEQYF. The CDR3 DNA sequence: TGTGCCAGCAGCTTCCGGACAGGGCACGAGCAGTACTTC.

The chain uses TRBV4-2 and TRBJ1-6; 9 bases are shared with TRBD1. Germline trimming cut 3 bases from V and 4 bases from J; bases unmatched to any gene: 4. The CDR3 is 16 amino acids. Germline CDR1 and CDR2: LGHNA and YNFKEQ. CDR3 DNA: TGTGCCAGCAGCCAGCCGGACAGGGGATATAATTCACCCCTCCACTTT. Translating gives CASSQPDRGYNSPLHF.

This clone was detected a few times. The chain uses TRBV28 and TRBJ1-1, with 8 bases identical to TRBD1. J was trimmed by 3 bases and V by 4 bases; bases with no gene match: 4. Germline V gene lookup returns CDR1 MDHEN and CDR2 SYDVKM. The CDR3 has 14 amino acids. CDR3 loop: CASSSGGEDTEAFF. The CDR3 coding sequence is TGTGCCAGCAGTTCAGGGGGCGAGGACACTGAAGCTTTCTTT. The entire variable domain, with the rest obtained from reference TRBV28 and TRBJ1-1, is as follows: DVKVTQSSRYLVKRTGEKVFLECVQDMDHENMFWYRQDPGLGLRLIYFSYDVKMKEKGDIPEGYSVSREKKERFSLILESASTNQTSMYLCASSSGGEDTEAFFGQGTRLTVV.

The genes are TRBV5-1 and TRBJ2-1; 8 bases line up with TRBD1. Germline CDR1 is SGHRS and CDR2 is YFSETQ. The CDR3 loop spans 15 amino acids. With V trimmed by 0 bases and J by 15 bases, 14 bases remained unmatched. The CDR3 bases are TGCGCCAGCAGCTTGGTGTCGGACAGGGTACAAGGGATGTTCTTC. Its translation is CASSLVSDRVQGMFF.

The gene calls are TRBV10-3 and TRBJ2-3; 9 bases are shared with TRBD1. The ends lost 4 bases at V and 3 bases at J; junction bases unmatched: 8. Germline V gene data show CDR1 as ENHRY and CDR2 as SYGVKD. This CDR3 spans 16 amino acids. CDR3 residues: CAISGLDRGLTDTQYF. DNA for the CDR3: TGTGCCATCAGTGGGCTCGACAGGGGGTTGACAGATACGCAGTATTTT.

This chain uses TRBV5-5 with TRBJ2-7, with D tentatively TRBD1 (6 bases). The CDR3 has 15 amino acids. Trimming shortened V by 6 bases and J by 1 base, and 17 bases separated the two germline ends. Germline loops: CDR1 SGHKS, CDR2 YYEKEE (reference sequence). The CDR3 DNA reads TGTGCCAGCACCTTCCACAGGGAGTTTTCCTACGAGCAGTACTTC. This codes for CASTFHREFSYEQYF.

The rearrangement uses TRBV11-1 and TRBJ2-7; TRBD1 matches at 7 bases. Germline lookup yields CDR1 SGHAT and CDR2 FQDESV (reference sequence). V lost 0 bases and J lost 5; bases outside the gene matches: 7. This CDR3 comprises 15 residues. This CDR3 reads CASSLANRGRNEQYF. CDR3 in DNA: TGTGCCAGCAGCTTAGCCAACAGGGGTAGAAACGAGCAGTACTTC. The full variable domain, completed using reference TRBV11-1 and TRBJ2-7, is EAEVAQSPRYKITEKSQAVAFWCDPISGHATLYWYRQILGQGPELLVQFQDESVVDDSQLPKDRFSAERLKGVDSTLKIQPAELGDSAMYLCASSLANRGRNEQYFGPGTRLTVT.

The rearrangement links TRBV2 to TRBJ2-2; TRBD2 agrees at 8 bases. This CDR3 spans 16 amino acids. V lost 4 bases to trimming and J lost 5 bases; unmatched junction nucleotides: 9. Per germline, CDR1 SNHLY and CDR2 FYNNEI. The CDR3 nucleotides read TGTGCCAGCAGTGGACTTGGGACTAGAGTAACCGGGGAGCTGTTTTTT. Translation gives CASSGLGTRVTGELFF. Full variable domain (remainder filled in from reference TRBV2 and TRBJ2-2): EPEVTQTPSHQVTQMGQEVILRCVPISNHLYFYWYRQILGQKVEFLVSFYNNEISEKSEIFDDQFSVERPDGSNFTLKIRSTKLEDSAMYFCASSGLGTRVTGELFFGEGSRLTVL.

V usage is TRBV7-9 and J usage is TRBJ2-1; 11 nucleotides match TRBD2. Per germline, CDR1 SEHNR and CDR2 FQNEAQ (reference sequence). The CDR3 is 17 residues long. V shed 1 base and J 8 bases; nucleotides not matched to a gene: 10. CDR3 DNA sequence: TGTGCCAGCAGCTTAGGAGCAACTAGCGGGAGAGGCGATGAGCAGTTCTTC. Translated, it gives CASSLGATSGRGDEQFF. Variable domain in full (rest from reference TRBV7-9 and TRBJ2-1): DTGVSQNPRHKITKRGQNVTFRCDPISEHNRLYWYRQTLGQGPEFLTYFQNEAQLEKSRLLSDRFSAERPKGSFSTLEIQRTEQGDSAMYLCASSLGATSGRGDEQFFGPGTRLTVL.

This clone is a singleton in its sample. V usage is TRBV25-1 and J usage is TRBJ2-7; tentatively, D is TRBD1 (5 bases). Trimming shortened V by 4 bases and J by 7 bases, and 14 bases separated the two germline ends. The CDR3 runs to 13 residues. Germline V gene sequence: CDR1 MGHDK, CDR2 SYGVNS. DNA of the CDR3: TGTGCCAGCAGTGTTTTCGGAAGGGGAGAGCAGTACTTC. Translated: CASSVFGRGEQYF.

The chain recombines TRBV27 with TRBJ2-6; D is uncertain. V was trimmed by 0 bases and J by 5 bases, leaving 14 bases between them. This CDR3 has 17 amino acids. Germline loops: CDR1 MNHEY, CDR2 SMNVEV (reference sequence). In nucleotides, the CDR3 is TGTGCCAGCAGTTTATCTTACGGTTCTTATCGGGCCAACGTCCTGACTTTC. It is translated as CASSLSYGSYRANVLTF.

Written as DNA, the CDR3 is TGTGCCAGCAGCCTCAGGCAGCAGACCTACGAGCAGTACTTC. Translated, it gives CASSLRQQTYEQYF. J is TRBJ2-7 and V is TRBV7-8; D unclear. The CDR3 loop spans 14 amino acids. Germline loops: CDR1 SGHVS, CDR2 FQNEAQ. V gave up 5 bases and J gave up 2 bases, with 13 bases separating them.